Listed here are 4 T cell receptor beta chains from one sample, sequenced in a study of molecular identifiers for immune sequencing clone quantification. MiXCR was run by TCRdb on the PCR reads, yielding one entry per CDR3 protein. The table lists tens of thousands of distinct CDR3 sequences, approximately 22% of them singletons. The sample comprised naive CD8+ T cells from blood, with Jurkat cell RNA spiked in. Described subset: FACS-sorted CD8+CD4-CCR7+CD45RA+ naive T cells. These receptor sequences come from a human donor in good health. Some libraries in this study had Jurkat cell RNA spiked in.

This clonotype came up many times. The rearrangement uses TRBV15 and TRBJ1-1; the D gene is possibly TRBD1 (6 bases). The V end lost 7 bases, the J end lost 0 bases, and 9 bases lay between the germline ends. The germline gives CDR1 LNHNV, CDR2 YYDKDF (reference sequence). CDR3 length: 13 residues. The CDR3 nucleotides are TGTGCCACCACAGGGGACATGAACACTGAAGCTTTCTTT. This encodes CATTGDMNTEAFF. Full variable domain (missing parts from reference TRBV15 and TRBJ1-1): DAMVIQNPRYQVTQFGKPVTLSCSQTLNHNVMYWYQQKSSQAPKLLFHYYDKDFNNEADTPDNFQSRRPNTSFCFLDIRSPGLGDTAMYLCATTGDMNTEAFFGQGTRLTVV.

This clonotype was counted a few times. The chain combines TRBV27 with TRBJ2-7; 8 bases fit TRBD2. Germline lookup yields CDR1 MNHEY and CDR2 SMNVEV (reference sequence). The V gene end was trimmed by 6 bases and the J gene end by 2 bases; junction bases not matched to a gene: 9. This CDR3 region has 15 residues. The CDR3 sequence: CASSSPSGGTYEQYF. CDR3 DNA sequence: TGTGCCAGCAGCTCGCCCAGCGGGGGAACCTACGAGCAGTACTTC.

This clonotype was counted many times. V and J are TRBV7-9 and TRBJ2-5; possible D gene TRBD2, 6 bases. V lost 9 bases to trimming and J lost 1 base, with 12 bases between them. Germline CDR1 SEHNR, CDR2 FQNEAQ (reference sequence). The CDR3 extends over 13 amino acids. The DNA for the CDR3 is TGTGCCAGTAAAAGCGGGCCCCAAGAGACCCAGTACTTC. Translation: CASKSGPQETQYF.

This clonotype has at least ten counts. V usage is TRBV28 and J usage is TRBJ2-7, with D tentatively TRBD1 (5 bases). The CDR3 sequence is 14 residues long. Germline V gene lookup returns CDR1 MDHEN and CDR2 SYDVKM. Trimming took 1 base from V and 2 from J, leaving 9 bases between them. The CDR3, as DNA: TGTGCCAGCAGTTTATCTCAGGGTACCTACGAGCAGTACTTC. Amino acid sequence: CASSLSQGTYEQYF.